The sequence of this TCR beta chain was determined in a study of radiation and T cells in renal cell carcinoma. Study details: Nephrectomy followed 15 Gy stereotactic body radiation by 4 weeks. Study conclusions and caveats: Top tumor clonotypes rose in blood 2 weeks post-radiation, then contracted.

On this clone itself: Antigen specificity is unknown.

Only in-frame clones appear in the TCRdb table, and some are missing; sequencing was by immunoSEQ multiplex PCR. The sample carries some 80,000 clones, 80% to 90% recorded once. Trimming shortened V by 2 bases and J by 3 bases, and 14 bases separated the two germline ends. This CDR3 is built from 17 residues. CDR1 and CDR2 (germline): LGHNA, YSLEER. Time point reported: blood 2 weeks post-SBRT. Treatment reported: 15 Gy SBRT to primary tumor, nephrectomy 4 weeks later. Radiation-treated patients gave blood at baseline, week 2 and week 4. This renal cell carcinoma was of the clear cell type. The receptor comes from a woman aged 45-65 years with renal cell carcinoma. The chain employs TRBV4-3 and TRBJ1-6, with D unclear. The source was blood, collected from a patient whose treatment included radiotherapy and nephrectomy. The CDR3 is CASSQSGSSNYNSPLHF. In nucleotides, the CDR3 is TGCGCCAGCAGCCAATCCGGCAGCTCAAACTATAATTCACCCCTCCACTTT.